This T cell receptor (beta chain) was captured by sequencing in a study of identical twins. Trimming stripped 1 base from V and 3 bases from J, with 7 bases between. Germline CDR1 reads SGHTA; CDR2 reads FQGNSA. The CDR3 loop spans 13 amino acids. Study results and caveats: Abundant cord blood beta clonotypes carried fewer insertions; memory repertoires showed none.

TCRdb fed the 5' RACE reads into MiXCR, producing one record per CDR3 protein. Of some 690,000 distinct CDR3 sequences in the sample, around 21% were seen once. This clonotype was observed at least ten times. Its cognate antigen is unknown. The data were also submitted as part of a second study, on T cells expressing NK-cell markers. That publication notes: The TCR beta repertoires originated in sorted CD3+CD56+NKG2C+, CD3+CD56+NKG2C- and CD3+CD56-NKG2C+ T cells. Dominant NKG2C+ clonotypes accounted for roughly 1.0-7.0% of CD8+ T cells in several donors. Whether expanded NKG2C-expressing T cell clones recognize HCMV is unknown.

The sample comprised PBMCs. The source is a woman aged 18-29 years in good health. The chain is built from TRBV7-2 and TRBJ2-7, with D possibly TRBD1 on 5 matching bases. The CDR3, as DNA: TGTGCCAGCAGCTTAGTCAGGGTCTACGAGCAGTACTTC. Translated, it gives CASSLVRVYEQYF. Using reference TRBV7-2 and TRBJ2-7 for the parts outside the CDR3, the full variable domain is GAGVSQSPSNKVTEKGKDVELRCDPISGHTALYWYRQSLGQGLEFLIYFQGNSAPDKSGLPSDRFSAERTGGSVSTLTIQRTQQEDSAVYLCASSLVRVYEQYFGPGTRLTVT.